A single sample is the source of the 13 T cell receptor beta chains below, sequenced in a study of blood T cells in healthy people across ages. Together with a sample-barcoded 5' primer, a J-beta primer mix was included in a second PCR lasting about 7 to 11 cycles. TCRdb reprocessed the 5' RACE reads via MiXCR and lists one record per CDR3 protein. The sample shows some 550,000 distinct CDR3 sequences, roughly 48% of them seen only once. The sample comprised blood. The receptors derive from an elderly man in good health.

V usage is TRBV24-1 and J usage is TRBJ1-2, with TRBD1 as a possible D gene (5 bases). CDR3 length: 15 amino acids. The germline V and J ends were trimmed by 2 bases and 3 bases, with 12 bases remaining between them. CDR1 is KGHDR and CDR2 is SFDVKD in the germline V gene. DNA of the CDR3: TGTGCCACCAGTGATTCGGCAGGGAGTGACTATGGCTACACCTTC. As protein: CATSDSAGSDYGYTF.

The J gene is TRBJ2-1, the V gene TRBV15; 9 bases are shared with TRBD1. Trimming cost V 2 bases and J 13 bases; bases outside gene matches: 12. The CDR3 covers 15 residues. Germline CDR1 is LNHNV and CDR2 is YYDKDF (reference sequence). The CDR3 DNA is TGTGCCACCAGCAGAAAAAACAGGGGGCTGGAGACCCAGTTCTTC. The encoded protein is CATSRKNRGLETQFF.

A few counts support this clonotype. The gene calls are TRBV6-2 or TRBV6-3 and TRBJ2-6; D may be TRBD1 (6 bases). Germline-derived CDR1 and CDR2 are MNHEY and SVGEGT. The CDR3 is 17 residues long. The germline V and J ends were trimmed by 2 bases and 0 bases, with 11 bases remaining between them. The CDR3 DNA reads TGTGCCAGCAGTTACCCCGGACAGACCTCTGGGGCCAACGTCCTGACTTTC. It specifies CASSYPGQTSGANVLTF.

The rearrangement joins TRBV20-1 to TRBJ2-7, with 8 bases aligning to TRBD2. This CDR3 spans 20 amino acids. V gave up 0 bases and J gave up 0 bases; unmatched junction bases: 19. Per the germline V gene, CDR1 is DFQATT and CDR2 is SNEGSKA (reference sequence). The CDR3 sequence: CSARDDGRLAGVFSSYEQYF. DNA for the CDR3: TGCAGTGCTAGAGATGATGGGAGGCTAGCGGGCGTCTTCAGCTCCTACGAGCAGTACTTC.

The J gene is TRBJ2-3, the V gene TRBV20-1; 8 bases match TRBD2. This CDR3 spans 14 amino acids. The germline gives CDR1 DFQATT, CDR2 SNEGSKA (reference sequence). V shed 2 bases, J shed 4 bases, and the junction held 5 bases outside the gene matches. The DNA of the CDR3 is TGCAGTGCTAGACCTCCGGGAGGGTCAGATACGCAGTATTTT. Protein: CSARPPGGSDTQYF.

The chain combines TRBV9 with TRBJ1-6; unclear D gene. The V and J ends lost 0 bases and 5 bases respectively, with 9 bases between them. Per germline, CDR1 SGDLS and CDR2 YYNGEE. The CDR3 loop spans 15 amino acids. In DNA form, the CDR3 reads TGTGCCAGCAGCGTAGGGGAGGGCGATAATTCACCCCTCCACTTT. This translates into CASSVGEGDNSPLHF.

The table lists this clonotype with a few counts. The chain combines TRBV30 with TRBJ2-3, with no clear D. The germline V gene has CDR1 GTSNPN and CDR2 SVGIG (reference sequence). There are 15 residues in the CDR3. The V gene lost 0 bases and the J gene lost 0 bases, with 10 bases spanning the gap. As DNA, the CDR3 is TGTGCCTGGAGTGTACACGCGGCTAGCACAGATACGCAGTATTTT. Translating gives CAWSVHAASTDTQYF. The entire variable domain, with the rest obtained from reference TRBV30 and TRBJ2-3, is as follows: SQTIHQWPATLVQPVGSPLSLECTVEGTSNPNLYWYRQAAGRGLQLLFYSVGIGQISSEVPQNLSASRPQDRQFILSSKKLLLSDSGFYLCAWSVHAASTDTQYFGPGTRLTVL.

About this clonotype: It may be a read error: a sequence one base away is much more abundant. The chain uses TRBV3-1 and TRBJ2-4; D is perhaps TRBD1 or TRBD2 (5 bases each). CDR1 is LGHDT and CDR2 is YNNKEL in the germline V gene (reference sequence). The CDR3 contains 14 residues. Trimming cost V 2 bases and J 13 bases, with 18 bases left between them. The DNA of the CDR3 is TGTGCCAGCAGCCAACAACCGGGGACCTACGGGCAGTACTTC. Its protein is CASSQQPGTYGQYF.

The chain is built from TRBV7-9 and TRBJ1-4; D unresolved. Trimming left V 1 base short and J 4 bases short, with 7 bases between. Germline assignment: CDR1 SEHNR and CDR2 FQNEAQ (reference sequence). The CDR3 totals 14 residues. CDR3: CASSLGRSNEKLFF. The CDR3 region has the DNA TGTGCCAGCAGCTTAGGCAGGAGTAATGAAAAACTGTTTTTT. Full variable domain (missing parts from reference TRBV7-9 and TRBJ1-4): DTGVSQNPRHKITKRGQNVTFRCDPISEHNRLYWYRQTLGQGPEFLTYFQNEAQLEKSRLLSDRFSAERPKGSFSTLEIQRTEQGDSAMYLCASSLGRSNEKLFFGSGTQLSVL.

The rearrangement links TRBV6-5 to TRBJ2-7, with a possible D match to TRBD2 (6 bases). V lost 5 bases to trimming and J lost 7 bases, with 9 bases between them. Germline V lookup: CDR1 MNHEY, CDR2 SVGAGI. The CDR3 is 11 residues long. CDR3 amino acids: CASSRRGEQYF. In nucleotides, the CDR3 is TGTGCCAGCAGTCGCCGGGGGGAGCAGTACTTC.

This clonotype was detected ten times or more. The rearrangement uses TRBV29-1 and TRBJ2-5; 9 bases align to TRBD1. Germline V gene data show CDR1 as SQVTM and CDR2 as ANQGSEA. J was trimmed by 4 bases and V by 5 bases; bases with no gene match: 11. The CDR3 totals 15 residues. CDR3 region: CSVRLTGGLIETQYF. Written as DNA, the CDR3 is TGCAGCGTTCGTCTGACAGGGGGTCTAATAGAGACCCAGTACTTC.

The V call is TRBV7-9, the J call TRBJ1-1; the D is unclear. The CDR3 consists of 17 residues. V lost 5 bases and J 3 bases, leaving 22 bases between the germline ends. In germline, CDR1 is SEHNR, CDR2 FQNEAQ (reference sequence). CDR3 sequence: CASSPGMRSGAYTEAFF. CDR3 coding DNA: TGTGCCAGCAGCCCCGGCATGAGGTCCGGAGCTTACACTGAAGCTTTCTTT.

This chain links TRBV11-2 with TRBJ2-7; TRBD2 matches 9 bases. This CDR3 region has 18 residues. The V and J ends lost 7 bases and 3 bases, in that order; junction bases with no gene match: 19. The germline V gene has CDR1 SGHAT and CDR2 FQNNGV. This chain's CDR3 is CASTFRGRGLAGIYEQYF. CDR3 coding DNA: TGTGCCAGCACATTTAGGGGTCGGGGTCTAGCGGGGATCTACGAGCAGTACTTC.